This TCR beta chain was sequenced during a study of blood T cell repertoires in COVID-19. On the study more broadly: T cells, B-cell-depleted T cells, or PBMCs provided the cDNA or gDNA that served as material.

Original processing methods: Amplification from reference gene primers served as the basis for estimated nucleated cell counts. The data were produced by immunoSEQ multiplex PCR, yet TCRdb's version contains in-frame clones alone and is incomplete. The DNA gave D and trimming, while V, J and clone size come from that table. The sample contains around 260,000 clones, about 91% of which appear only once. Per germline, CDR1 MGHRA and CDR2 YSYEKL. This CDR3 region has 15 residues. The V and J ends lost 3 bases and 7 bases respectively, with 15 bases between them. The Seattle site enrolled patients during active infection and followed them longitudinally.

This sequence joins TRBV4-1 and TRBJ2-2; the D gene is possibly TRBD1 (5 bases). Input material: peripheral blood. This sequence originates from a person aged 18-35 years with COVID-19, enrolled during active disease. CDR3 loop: CASSQISRVVGELFF. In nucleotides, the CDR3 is TGCGCCAGCAGCCAGATCTCCAGGGTCGTCGGGGAGCTGTTTTTT.